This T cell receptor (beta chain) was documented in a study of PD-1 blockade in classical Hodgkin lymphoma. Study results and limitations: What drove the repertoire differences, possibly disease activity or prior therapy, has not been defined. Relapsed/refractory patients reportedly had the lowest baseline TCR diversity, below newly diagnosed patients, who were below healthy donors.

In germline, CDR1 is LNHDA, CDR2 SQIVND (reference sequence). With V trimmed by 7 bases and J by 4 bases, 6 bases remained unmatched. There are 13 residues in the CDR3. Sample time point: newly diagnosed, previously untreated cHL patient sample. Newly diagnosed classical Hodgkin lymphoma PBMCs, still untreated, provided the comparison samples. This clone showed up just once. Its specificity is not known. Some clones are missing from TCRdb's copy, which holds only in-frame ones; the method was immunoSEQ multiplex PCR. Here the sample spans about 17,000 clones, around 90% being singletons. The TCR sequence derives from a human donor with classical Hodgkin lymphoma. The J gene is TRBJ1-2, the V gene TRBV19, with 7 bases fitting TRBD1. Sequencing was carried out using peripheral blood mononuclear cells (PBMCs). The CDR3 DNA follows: TGTGCCAGTAAGAAGGGACAGACCTATGGCTACACCTTC. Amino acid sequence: CASKKGQTYGYTF.